This passage covers 4 T cell receptor beta chains from one sample sequenced in a study of T cell changes during pregnancy in multiple sclerosis. TCRdb's table, derived via immunoSEQ multiplex PCR, lists solely in-frame clones and lacks some. This table holds 75,000 to 95,000 clones, approximately 90% found once. The specimen was peripheral blood, collected before pregnancy. The receptors here all came from a female donor with multiple sclerosis, enrolled in a pregnancy study.

This chain uses TRBV4-3 with TRBJ1-1; D ambiguous. The V end was cut by 0 bases, the J end by 0 bases, with 8 bases between. Germline assignment: CDR1 LGHNA and CDR2 YSLEER. There are 15 residues in the CDR3. The CDR3 DNA reads TGCGCCAGCAGCCAAGATCAGCGGATGAACACTGAAGCTTTCTTT. This encodes CASSQDQRMNTEAFF.

This sequence joins TRBV6-6 and TRBJ2-1; the D gene is possibly TRBD2 (6 bases). This CDR3 is 16 amino acids long. V lost 0 bases to trimming and J lost 3 bases, with 12 bases between them. The germline V gene encodes CDR1 MNHNY and CDR2 SVGAGI (reference sequence). CDR3 region: CASSYSTVGLYNEQFF. DNA of the CDR3: TGTGCCAGCAGTTACTCGACAGTGGGACTCTACAATGAGCAGTTCTTC.

This clone was detected a few times. The chain joins TRBV7-2 to TRBJ1-2, with D possibly TRBD1 on 5 matching bases. This CDR3 region has 14 residues. V was trimmed by 5 bases and J by 0 bases, leaving 10 bases between them. CDR1 SGHTA and CDR2 FQGNSA come from the germline V gene. CDR3 residues: CASSGGVANYGYTF. The CDR3 bases are TGTGCCAGCAGCGGGGGGGTAGCTAACTATGGCTACACCTTC.

In its sample, this clone was seen a few times. The genes are TRBV2 and TRBJ2-7; D possibly corresponds to TRBD2 (5 bases). The germline V gene has CDR1 SNHLY and CDR2 FYNNEI. CDR3 length: 15 residues. V lost 6 bases and J 2 bases, leaving 17 bases between the germline ends. The CDR3 loop is CASRPYPDGTYEQYF. As DNA, the CDR3 is TGTGCCAGCAGGCCTTATCCGGACGGGACCTACGAGCAGTACTTC. Full variable domain (missing parts from reference TRBV2 and TRBJ2-7): EPEVTQTPSHQVTQMGQEVILRCVPISNHLYFYWYRQILGQKVEFLVSFYNNEISEKSEIFDDQFSVERPDGSNFTLKIRSTKLEDSAMYFCASRPYPDGTYEQYFGPGTRLTVT.